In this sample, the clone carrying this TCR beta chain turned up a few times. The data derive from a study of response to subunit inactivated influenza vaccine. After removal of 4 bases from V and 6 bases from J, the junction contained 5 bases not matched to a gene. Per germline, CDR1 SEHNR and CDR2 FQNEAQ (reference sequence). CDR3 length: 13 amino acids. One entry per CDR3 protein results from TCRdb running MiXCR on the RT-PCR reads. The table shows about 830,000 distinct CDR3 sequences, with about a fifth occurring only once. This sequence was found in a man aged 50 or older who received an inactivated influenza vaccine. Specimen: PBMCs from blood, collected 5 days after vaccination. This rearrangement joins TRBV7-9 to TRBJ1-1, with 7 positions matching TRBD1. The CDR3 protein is CASSSGGTAEAFF. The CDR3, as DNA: TGTGCCAGCAGCTCCGGAGGGACAGCTGAAGCTTTCTTT.